This entry is about one TCR beta chain. Its antigen remains unknown. These data are taken from a study of shared clonotypes between healthy human individuals. The naive CD8 fraction comprised CD45RO-negative cells positively selected for CCR7 and excluded terminally differentiated effector memory CD45RA+ cells. Nashville, Tennessee was home to all donors, each a Caucasian adult. Study-wide results and limits: Naive CD4 clonotype sharing across four donors was approximately 5%.

The authors split each subset's genomic DNA evenly across several immunoSEQ plates. Method: immunoSEQ multiplex PCR; TCRdb's copy keeps in-frame clones and lacks some. The sample lists hundreds of thousands of clones; 90% to 97% were seen once. The sequence came from a woman aged 25 to 39 in good health. The sequencing input was naive CD8+ T cells sorted from blood.

CDR3 sequence reads: CAWTDQGAYNEQFF. CDR3 coding DNA: TGTGCCTGGACAGACCAGGGAGCATACAATGAGCAGTTCTTC. This chain links TRBV30 with TRBJ2-1; the D gene could be TRBD1 or TRBD2 (5 bases each). Germline-derived CDR1 and CDR2 are GTSNPN and SVGIG (reference sequence). CDR3 size: 14 residues. The ends were cut back, 4 bases at V and 4 bases at J, with 14 bases in the middle.